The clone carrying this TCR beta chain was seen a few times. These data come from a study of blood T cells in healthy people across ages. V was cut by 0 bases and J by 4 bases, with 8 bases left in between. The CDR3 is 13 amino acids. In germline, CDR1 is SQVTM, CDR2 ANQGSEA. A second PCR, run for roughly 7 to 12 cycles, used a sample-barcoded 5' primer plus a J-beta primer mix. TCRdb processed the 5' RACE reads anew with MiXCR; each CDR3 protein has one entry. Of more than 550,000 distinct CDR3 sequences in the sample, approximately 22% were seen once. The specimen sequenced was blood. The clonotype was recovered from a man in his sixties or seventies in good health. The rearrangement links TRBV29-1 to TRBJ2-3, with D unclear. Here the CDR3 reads CSVEEQAPDTQYF. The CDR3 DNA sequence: TGCAGCGTTGAAGAGCAGGCCCCAGATACGCAGTATTTT.